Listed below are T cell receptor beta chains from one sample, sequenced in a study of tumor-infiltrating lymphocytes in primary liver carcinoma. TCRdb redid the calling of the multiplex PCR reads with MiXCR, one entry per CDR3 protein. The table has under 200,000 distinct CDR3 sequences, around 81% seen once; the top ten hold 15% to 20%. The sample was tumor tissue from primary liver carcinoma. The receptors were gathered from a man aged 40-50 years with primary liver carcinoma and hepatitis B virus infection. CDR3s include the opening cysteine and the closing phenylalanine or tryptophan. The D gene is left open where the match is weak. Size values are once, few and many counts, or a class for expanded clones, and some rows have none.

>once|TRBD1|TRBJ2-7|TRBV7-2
TGTGCCAGCAGTGTTGGACCGGGACAGGGGGCACGCGAGCAGTATTTC
CASSVGPGQGAREQYF
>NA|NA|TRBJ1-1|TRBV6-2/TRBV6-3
TGTGCTAGCAGTCGAGAGGGTTACACTGAAGCTTTCTTT
CASSREGYTEAFF
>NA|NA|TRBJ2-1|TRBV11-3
TGTGCCAGTAGCTTAAATACCAATGGGCAGTTGTTC
CASSLNTNGQLF
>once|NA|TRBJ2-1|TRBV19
TGTGCCAGTAGTAACCTCCTCTCTTACAATGAGCAGTTCTTC
CASSNLLSYNEQFF
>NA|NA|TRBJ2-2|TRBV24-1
TGTGCCACCAGTCTTATAGGGACGAACATCAGGGAGCTGTTTTTT
CATSLIGTNIRELFF
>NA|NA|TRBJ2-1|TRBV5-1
TGCACCAGCAGCTTGGATACAGCGGTGAGCTCCTACAATAAGCAGTTCTTC
CTSSLDTAVSSYNKQFF
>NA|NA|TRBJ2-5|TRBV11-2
TGTGCCAGCGGCTTAAGGGTCGCTTTCCGACTCCAAGAGACCCAGTACTTC
CASGLRVAFRLQETQYF
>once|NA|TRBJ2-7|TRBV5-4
TGTGCCAGTAGCACCCCGAGTGGCGGGACCCACGAGCGGTACTTC
CASSTPSGGTHERYF
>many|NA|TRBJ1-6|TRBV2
TGTGCCAGCGGGGGTACCAATTCACCCCTCCACTTT
CASGGTNSPLHF
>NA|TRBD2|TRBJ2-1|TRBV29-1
TGCAGCGTCATAGCGGGAAACTCCTACAATGAGCAGTTCTTC
CSVIAGNSYNEQFF
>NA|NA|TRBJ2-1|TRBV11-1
TGTGCCAGCAGCATAGGCGTCTCGAACAGTGATCAGTTCTTT
CASSIGVSNSDQFF
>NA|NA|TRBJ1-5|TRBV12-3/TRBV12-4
TGTGCCAGCACCGATTACACGGATCAGCCCCAGTACTTT
CASTDYTDQPQYF
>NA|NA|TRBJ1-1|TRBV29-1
TGCAGCGGGGCACAGGAAGGCTATCAGAACGCTGAAGCTTTTTTT
CSGAQEGYQNAEAFF
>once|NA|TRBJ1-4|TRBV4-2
TGTGCCACTAGCCAAGAACGGATTCCTAATGAAAAACTGTTTTTT
CATSQERIPNEKLFF
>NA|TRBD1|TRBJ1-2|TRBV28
TGTGCCTGCCACCTACAGGGACAGGGAACCTATGGCTACACCTTC
CACHLQGQGTYGYTF
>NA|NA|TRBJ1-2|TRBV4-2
TGTTCCAGCAGCCAAGACCCTTCCGCGGGTAACTATGGCTACACCTTC
CSSSQDPSAGNYGYTF
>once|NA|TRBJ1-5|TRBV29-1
TGCATCACCGGAGGGGGAGCGAATGAGCCCCAGCATTTT
CITGGGANEPQHF
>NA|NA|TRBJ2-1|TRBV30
TGTGCGTGGAGTGTACGGGGTACTAGTCCATACAATGAGCAGTTCTTC
CAWSVRGTSPYNEQFF
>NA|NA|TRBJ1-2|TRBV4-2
TGTGCCAGCTGCCAATCGGGGGCCGGGGTATATGGCTACATCTTC
CASCQSGAGVYGYIF
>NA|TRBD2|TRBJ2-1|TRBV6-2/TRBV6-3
TGTGCCAGCAGGACTAGCGGGATCGCTGAGCAGCTCTTC
CASRTSGIAEQLF
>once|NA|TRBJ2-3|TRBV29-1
TGCAGCGTTGAACTCACAGATATACAGTATTTT
CSVELTDIQYF
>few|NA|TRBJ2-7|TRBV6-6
TGTGTCAGCAGTTTTGGACCCTACGAGCAGTACTTC
CVSSFGPYEQYF